A single sample gave rise to the 16 T cell receptor beta chains below, sequenced in a study of identical twins. Each CDR3 protein gets one entry after TCRdb re-called the 5' RACE reads with MiXCR. The sample shows about 690,000 distinct CDR3 sequences, approximately 21% of them seen only once. The sample was also linked to a second study, of T cells expressing NK-cell markers.

The sample consisted of PBMCs. All receptors derive from a woman aged 18-35 years in good health.

This clonotype showed up many times. The chain recombines TRBV20-1 with TRBJ2-2; the match to TRBD1 covers 9 bases. V was clipped by 0 bases and J by 6 bases; unmatched bases: 14. This CDR3 region has 18 residues. Germline CDR1 reads DFQATT; CDR2 reads SNEGSKA (reference sequence). CDR3 nucleotide sequence: TGCAGTGCTAGAGATCGGAATTTTGGACAGGGGACGGCCGGGGAGCTGTTTTTT. Its translation is CSARDRNFGQGTAGELFF.

The V and J genes are TRBV20-1 and TRBJ1-1; D is ambiguous. The length of the CDR3 is 13 residues. Germline V gene lookup returns CDR1 DFQATT and CDR2 SNEGSKA (reference sequence). Trimming cost V 5 bases and J 4 bases, with 14 bases left between them. The DNA of the CDR3 is TGCAGTGCTCGTTTGGCAGGAGGCACTGAAGCTTTCTTT. Translated: CSARLAGGTEAFF.

Points on this clonotype: One end of the junction fails to match germline, which may point to a read error. The chain carries TRBV9 and TRBJ2-2; D might be TRBD1 (5 bases). CDR1 and CDR2 from the germline V gene are SGDLS and YYNGEE. The CDR3 contains 17 residues. The CDR3 bases are TGTGCCAGCACCGTAGGGTTGGCAGGGACGAACACCGGGGAGCTGTTTTTT. It encodes CASTVGLAGTNTGELFF.

This clonotype showed up many times. The chain couples TRBV24-1 to TRBJ2-2; tentatively, D is TRBD2 (6 bases). CDR3 length: 19 residues. Trimming stripped 3 bases from V and 1 base from J, with 20 bases between. Germline CDR1 is KGHDR and CDR2 is SFDVKD. The CDR3 DNA reads TGTGCCACCAGTGATGCCCCCGGGACTGACCTCGGGAACACCGGGGAGCTGTTTTTT. It is translated as CATSDAPGTDLGNTGELFF.

This chain uses TRBV20-1 with TRBJ2-7; D gene uncertain. CDR3 length: 14 residues. V was shortened by 3 bases and J by 1 base, with 13 bases between the two germline ends. In germline, CDR1 is DFQATT, CDR2 SNEGSKA (reference sequence). In DNA, the CDR3 is TGCAGTGCTAGTCCGGGCCTGGGTTCCTACGAGCAGTACTTC. This gives the protein CSASPGLGSYEQYF.

The chain links TRBV10-3 to TRBJ2-7; D may be TRBD2 (6 bases). CDR3 length: 18 residues. Trimming left V 5 bases short and J 0 bases short, with 23 bases between. Germline CDR1 and CDR2: ENHRY and SYGVKD. For the CDR3, the DNA is TGTGCCATCAGTAGCCCCTGGTATGGAGCGGGCAACTCCTACGAGCAGTACTTC. Its translation is CAISSPWYGAGNSYEQYF.

The genes are TRBV11-3 and TRBJ1-1; unclear D gene. In germline, CDR1 is SGHNT, CDR2 YENEEA. This CDR3 has 14 residues. V lost 2 bases and J lost 4, with 11 bases in between. CDR3 sequence: CASSLMRVGTEAFF. CDR3 DNA sequence: TGTGCCAGCAGCTTAATGAGGGTCGGCACTGAAGCTTTCTTT.

This clonotype came up many times. The chain recombines TRBV5-6 with TRBJ1-2; D is undetermined. This CDR3 contains 13 residues. In germline, CDR1 is SGHDT, CDR2 YYEEEE. The ends were cut back, 1 base at V and 5 bases at J, with 9 bases in the middle. The CDR3 spells CASSLYTEYGYTF. DNA of the CDR3: TGTGCCAGCAGCTTGTACACCGAATATGGCTACACCTTC.

This clonotype was counted a few times. This chain joins TRBV7-9 and TRBJ1-6; 8 bases align to TRBD1. J lost 5 bases, V lost 5 bases, and 8 bases had no gene match. The CDR3 runs 16 residues. CDR1 SEHNR and CDR2 FQNEAQ come from the germline V gene (reference sequence). As DNA, the CDR3 is TGTGCCAGCAGCGACGCTGAGACAGGGGATAATTCACCCCTCCACTTT. It encodes CASSDAETGDNSPLHF.

This clonotype came up a few times. The chain combines TRBV10-3 with TRBJ1-1; D unresolved. Germline values: CDR1 ENHRY, CDR2 SYGVKD. V was pared by 2 bases and J by 1 base, with 11 bases between. CDR3 length equals 15 residues. CDR3 sequence reads: CAISEADKGNTEAFF. The CDR3 region has the DNA TGTGCCATCAGTGAGGCAGACAAGGGGAACACTGAAGCTTTCTTT.

This clonotype was observed a few times. The rearrangement links TRBV27 to TRBJ2-1; D not resolved. CDR1 is MNHEY and CDR2 is SMNVEV in the germline V gene (reference sequence). V was clipped by 3 bases and J by 6 bases, with 9 bases between them. The CDR3 runs 13 residues. CDR3 region: CASSFDTRNEQFF. CDR3 DNA sequence: TGTGCCAGCAGTTTTGACACTCGCAATGAGCAGTTCTTC.

This clonotype turned up a few times. The V gene is TRBV15, the J gene TRBJ2-5; D ambiguous. V dropped 5 bases and J dropped 1 base, with 8 bases sitting between them. Germline loops: CDR1 LNHNV, CDR2 YYDKDF (reference sequence). This CDR3 is 13 amino acids long. CDR3 in amino acids: CATSGRSQETQYF. The CDR3 DNA is TGTGCCACCAGCGGACGATCCCAAGAGACCCAGTACTTC.

This clonotype appeared many times. This rearrangement joins TRBV20-1 to TRBJ2-7, with TRBD2 matching 11 bases. CDR1 and CDR2 from the germline V gene are DFQATT and SNEGSKA (reference sequence). This CDR3 comprises 13 residues. V trimming: 6 bases; J trimming: 5 bases; junction bases outside the gene matches: 6. CDR3 in amino acids: CSAPLAGAHEQYF. CDR3 bases: TGCAGTGCCCCACTAGCGGGAGCCCACGAGCAGTACTTC.

This chain joins TRBV30 and TRBJ2-7, with 9 bases lining up with TRBD1. With 0 bases clipped from V and 2 bases from J, the junction kept 5 bases outside the gene matches. The CDR3 has 15 residues. Germline values: CDR1 GTSNPN, CDR2 SVGIG (reference sequence). The DNA of the CDR3 is TGTGCCTGGAGTGTAGGTAGGACAGGGGCCTACGAGCAGTACTTC. It translates to CAWSVGRTGAYEQYF.

This clonotype was recorded many times. The chain combines TRBV29-1 with TRBJ2-1; D gene unclear. V was trimmed by 4 bases and J by 0 bases, leaving 19 bases between them. The CDR3 is made up of 17 amino acids. CDR1 and CDR2 from the germline V gene are SQVTM and ANQGSEA. The chain's CDR3 is CSVGPPQRASSYNEQFF. DNA of the CDR3: TGCAGCGTTGGTCCCCCCCAGCGCGCGAGCTCCTACAATGAGCAGTTCTTC.

The J gene is TRBJ2-7, the V gene TRBV6-1; 9 bases are shared with TRBD2. CDR3 size: 15 residues. V trimming: 2 bases; J trimming: 5 bases; junction bases outside the gene matches: 7. The germline V gene has CDR1 MNHNS and CDR2 SASEGT. As DNA, the CDR3 is TGTGCCAGCAGTGAAAGCGGTAGCGGGAGCCACGAGCAGTACTTC. This encodes CASSESGSGSHEQYF.